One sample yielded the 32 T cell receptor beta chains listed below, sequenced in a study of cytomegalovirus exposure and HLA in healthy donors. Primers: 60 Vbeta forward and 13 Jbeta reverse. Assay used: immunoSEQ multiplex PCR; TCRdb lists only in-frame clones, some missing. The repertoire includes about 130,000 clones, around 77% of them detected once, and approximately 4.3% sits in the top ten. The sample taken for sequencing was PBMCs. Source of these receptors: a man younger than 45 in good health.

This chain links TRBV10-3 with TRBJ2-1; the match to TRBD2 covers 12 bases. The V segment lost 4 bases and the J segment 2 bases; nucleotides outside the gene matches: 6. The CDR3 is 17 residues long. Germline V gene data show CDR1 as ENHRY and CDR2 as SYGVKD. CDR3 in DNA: TGTGCCATCAGTGGGGCTAGCGGGAGGGCCCCCTACAATGAGCAGTTCTTC. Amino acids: CAISGASGRAPYNEQFF.

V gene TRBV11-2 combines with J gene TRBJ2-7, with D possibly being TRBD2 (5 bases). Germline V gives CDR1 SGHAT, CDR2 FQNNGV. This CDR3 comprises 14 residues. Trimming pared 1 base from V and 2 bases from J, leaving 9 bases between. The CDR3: CASSLGSSTYEQYF. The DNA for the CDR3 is TGTGCCAGCAGCTTAGGATCTAGCACCTACGAGCAGTACTTC. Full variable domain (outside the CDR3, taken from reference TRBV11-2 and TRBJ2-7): EAGVAQSPRYKIIEKRQSVAFWCNPISGHATLYWYQQILGQGPKLLIQFQNNGVVDDSQLPKDRFSAERLKGVDSTLKIQPAKLEDSAVYLCASSLGSSTYEQYFGPGTRLTVT.

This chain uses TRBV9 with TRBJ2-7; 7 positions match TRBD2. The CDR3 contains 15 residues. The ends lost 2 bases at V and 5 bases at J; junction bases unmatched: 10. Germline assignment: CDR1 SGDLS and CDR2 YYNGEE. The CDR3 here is CASSVRSGLVDEQYF. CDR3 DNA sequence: TGTGCCAGCAGCGTGCGATCAGGACTAGTAGACGAGCAGTACTTC.

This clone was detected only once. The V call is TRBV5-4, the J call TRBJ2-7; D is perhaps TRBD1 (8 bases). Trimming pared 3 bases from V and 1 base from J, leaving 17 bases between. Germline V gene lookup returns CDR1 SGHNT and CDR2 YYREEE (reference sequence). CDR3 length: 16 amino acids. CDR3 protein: CASSSMGGTGSYEQYF. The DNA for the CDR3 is TGTGCCAGCAGCTCCATGGGGGGGACAGGATCCTACGAGCAGTACTTC.

The CDR3 DNA is TGTGCCAGCAGCGTAGAGGGGCACTCCTACAATGAGCAGTTCTTC. It yields the protein CASSVEGHSYNEQFF. This sequence joins TRBV9 and TRBJ2-1, with a possible D match to TRBD1 (5 bases). V lost 0 bases and J lost 0, with 7 bases in between. Germline V CDR1 and CDR2: SGDLS, YYNGEE. This CDR3 region has 15 residues.

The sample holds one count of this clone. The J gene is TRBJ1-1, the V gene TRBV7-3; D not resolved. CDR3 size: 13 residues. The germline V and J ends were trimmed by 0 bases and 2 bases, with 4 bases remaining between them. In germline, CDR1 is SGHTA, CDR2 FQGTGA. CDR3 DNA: TGTGCCAGCAGCTTAACAACAAACACTGAAGCTTTCTTT. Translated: CASSLTTNTEAFF.

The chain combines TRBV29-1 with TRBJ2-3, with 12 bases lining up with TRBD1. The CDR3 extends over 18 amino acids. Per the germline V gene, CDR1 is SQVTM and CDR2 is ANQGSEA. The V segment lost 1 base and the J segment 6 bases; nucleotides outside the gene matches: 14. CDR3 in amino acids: CSVEGAWDRGPRGDTQYF. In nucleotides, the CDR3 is TGCAGCGTTGAAGGGGCCTGGGACAGGGGGCCTAGGGGGGATACGCAGTATTTT.

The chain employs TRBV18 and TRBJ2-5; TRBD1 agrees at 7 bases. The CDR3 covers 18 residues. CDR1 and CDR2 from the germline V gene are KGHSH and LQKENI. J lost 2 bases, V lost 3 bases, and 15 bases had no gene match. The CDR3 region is CASSPFAFRDRQQETQYF. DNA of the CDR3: TGTGCCAGCTCACCGTTTGCGTTTAGGGACAGACAACAAGAGACCCAGTACTTC. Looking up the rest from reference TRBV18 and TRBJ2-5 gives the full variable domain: NAGVMQNPRHLVRRRGQEARLRCSPMKGHSHVYWYRQLPEEGLKFMVYLQKENIIDESGMPKERFSAEFPKEGPSILRIQQVVRGDSAAYFCASSPFAFRDRQQETQYFGPGTRLLVL.

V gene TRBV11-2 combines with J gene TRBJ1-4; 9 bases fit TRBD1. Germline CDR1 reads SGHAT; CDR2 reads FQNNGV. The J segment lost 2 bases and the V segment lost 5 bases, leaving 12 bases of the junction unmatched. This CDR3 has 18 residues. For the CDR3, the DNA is TGTGCCAGCAGCACACCTGGACAGGGGATTCGCACTAATGAAAAACTGTTTTTT. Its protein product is CASSTPGQGIRTNEKLFF.

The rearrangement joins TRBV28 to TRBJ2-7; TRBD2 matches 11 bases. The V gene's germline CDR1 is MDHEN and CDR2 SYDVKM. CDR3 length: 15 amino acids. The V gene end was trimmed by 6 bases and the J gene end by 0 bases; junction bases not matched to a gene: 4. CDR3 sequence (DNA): TGTGCCAGCAGGACTAGCGGGACGAGCTCCTACGAGCAGTACTTC. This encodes CASRTSGTSSYEQYF. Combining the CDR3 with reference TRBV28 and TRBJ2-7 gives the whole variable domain DVKVTQSSRYLVKRTGEKVFLECVQDMDHENMFWYRQDPGLGLRLIYFSYDVKMKEKGDIPEGYSVSREKKERFSLILESASTNQTSMYLCASRTSGTSSYEQYFGPGTRLTVT.

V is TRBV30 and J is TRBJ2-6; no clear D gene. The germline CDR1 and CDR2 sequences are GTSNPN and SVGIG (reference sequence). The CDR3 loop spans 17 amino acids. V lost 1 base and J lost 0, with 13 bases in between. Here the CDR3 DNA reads TGTGCCTGGAGTGGATTGGTCACATCCTCTGGGGCCAACGTCCTGACTTTC. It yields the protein CAWSGLVTSSGANVLTF.

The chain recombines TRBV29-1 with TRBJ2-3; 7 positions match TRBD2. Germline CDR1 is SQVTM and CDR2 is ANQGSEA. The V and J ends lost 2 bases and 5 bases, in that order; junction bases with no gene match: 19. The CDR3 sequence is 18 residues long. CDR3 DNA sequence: TGCAGCGTTGAATGGGGTGGGCTAGCGGACAATCGGTTAGATACGCAGTATTTT. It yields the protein CSVEWGGLADNRLDTQYF.

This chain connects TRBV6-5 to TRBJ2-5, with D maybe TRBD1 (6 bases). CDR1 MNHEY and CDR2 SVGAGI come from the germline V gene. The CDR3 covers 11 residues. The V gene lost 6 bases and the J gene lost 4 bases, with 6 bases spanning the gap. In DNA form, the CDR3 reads TGTGCCAGCAGGACAGGAGAGACCCAGTACTTC. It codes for CASRTGETQYF.

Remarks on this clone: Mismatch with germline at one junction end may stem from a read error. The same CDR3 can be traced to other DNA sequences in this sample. CDR3 protein: CASSRLGLYEQYF. Here the CDR3 DNA reads TGCGCCAGCAGCCGACTAGGGCTTTACGAGCAGTACTTC. V gene TRBV14 combines with J gene TRBJ2-7, with a possible D match to TRBD2 (6 bases). The CDR3 has 13 amino acids. Germline-derived CDR1 and CDR2 are SGHDN and FVKESK. The whole variable domain, remainder taken from reference TRBV14 and TRBJ2-7, is EAGVTQFPSHSVIEKGQTVTLRCDPISGHDNLYWYRRVMGKEIKFLLHFVKESKQDESGMPNNRFLAERTGGTYSTLKVQPAELEDSGVYFCASSRLGLYEQYFGPGTRLTVT.

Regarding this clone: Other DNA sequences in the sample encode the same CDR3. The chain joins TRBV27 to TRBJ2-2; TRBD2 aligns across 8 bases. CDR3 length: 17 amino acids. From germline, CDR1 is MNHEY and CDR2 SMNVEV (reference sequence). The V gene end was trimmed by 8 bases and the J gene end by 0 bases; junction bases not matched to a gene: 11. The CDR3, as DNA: TGTGCCAGCTCCCTCATGCGGGGGGTGGCGAACACCGGGGAGCTGTTTTTT. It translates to CASSLMRGVANTGELFF.

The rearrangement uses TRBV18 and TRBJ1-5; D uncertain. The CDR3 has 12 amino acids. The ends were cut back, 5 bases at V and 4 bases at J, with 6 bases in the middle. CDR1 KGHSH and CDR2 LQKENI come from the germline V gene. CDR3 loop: CASSSENQPQHF. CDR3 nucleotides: TGTGCCAGCTCATCGGAGAATCAGCCCCAGCATTTT.

The CDR3 coding sequence is TGTGCCAGCAGTGTCAGGGGTGGGGGATACGAGCAGTACTTC. Residues: CASSVRGGGYEQYF. The gene calls are TRBV28 and TRBJ2-7, with a possible D match to TRBD1 (6 bases). Trimming shortened V by 5 bases and J by 4 bases, and 15 bases separated the two germline ends. CDR3 length: 14 amino acids. Germline V CDR1 and CDR2: MDHEN, SYDVKM.

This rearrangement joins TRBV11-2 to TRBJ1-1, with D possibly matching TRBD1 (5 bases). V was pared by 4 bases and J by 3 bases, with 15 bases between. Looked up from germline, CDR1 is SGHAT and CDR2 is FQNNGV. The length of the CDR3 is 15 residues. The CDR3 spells CASSSIRGWHTEAFF. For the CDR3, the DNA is TGTGCCAGCAGCTCGATACGGGGGTGGCACACTGAAGCTTTCTTT.

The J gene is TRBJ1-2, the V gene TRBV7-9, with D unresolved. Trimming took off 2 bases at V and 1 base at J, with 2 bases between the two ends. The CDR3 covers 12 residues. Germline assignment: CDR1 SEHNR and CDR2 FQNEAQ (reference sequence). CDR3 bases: TGTGCCAGCAGCTTACGTAACTATGGCTACACCTTC. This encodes CASSLRNYGYTF.

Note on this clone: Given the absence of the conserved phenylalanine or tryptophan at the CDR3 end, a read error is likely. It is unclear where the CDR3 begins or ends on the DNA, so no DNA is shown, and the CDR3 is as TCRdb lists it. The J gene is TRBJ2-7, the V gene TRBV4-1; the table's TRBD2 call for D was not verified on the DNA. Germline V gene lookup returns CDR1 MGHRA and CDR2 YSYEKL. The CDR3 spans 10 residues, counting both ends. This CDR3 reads CASSQAFGTL.

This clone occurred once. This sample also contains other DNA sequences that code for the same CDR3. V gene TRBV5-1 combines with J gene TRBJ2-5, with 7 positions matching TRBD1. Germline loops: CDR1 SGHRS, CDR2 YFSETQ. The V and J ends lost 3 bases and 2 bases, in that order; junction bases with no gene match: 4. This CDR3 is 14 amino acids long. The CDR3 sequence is CASSSGTVQETQYF. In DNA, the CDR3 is TGCGCCAGCAGCTCTGGGACAGTTCAAGAGACCCAGTACTTC.

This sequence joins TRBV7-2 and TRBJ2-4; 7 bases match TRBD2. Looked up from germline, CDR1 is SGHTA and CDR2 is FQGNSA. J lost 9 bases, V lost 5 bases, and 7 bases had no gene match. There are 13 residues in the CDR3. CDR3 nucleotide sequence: TGTGCCAGCAGCCTACCCCCTAGCGGCATTCAGTACTTC. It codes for CASSLPPSGIQYF.

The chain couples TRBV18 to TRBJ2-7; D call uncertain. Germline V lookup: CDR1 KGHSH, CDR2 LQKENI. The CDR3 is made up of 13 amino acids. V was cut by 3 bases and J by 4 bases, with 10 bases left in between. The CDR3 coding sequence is TGTGCCAGCTCACCCCCCCCCGGGTACGAGCAGTACTTC. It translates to CASSPPPGYEQYF.

CDR3 coding DNA: TGTGCCAGCAGCGTGCCGGGGGAGGGGCAGTATTTT. This encodes CASSVPGEGQYF. This rearrangement joins TRBV9 to TRBJ2-3; the match to TRBD2 covers 7 bases. After removal of 2 bases from V and 11 bases from J, the junction contained 5 bases not matched to a gene. The germline V gene encodes CDR1 SGDLS and CDR2 YYNGEE. The CDR3 spans 12 residues.

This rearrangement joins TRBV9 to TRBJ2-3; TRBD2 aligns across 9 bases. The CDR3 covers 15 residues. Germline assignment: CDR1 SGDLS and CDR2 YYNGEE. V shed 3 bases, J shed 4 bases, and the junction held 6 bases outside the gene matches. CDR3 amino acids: CASSEGLAPPDTQYF. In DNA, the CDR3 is TGTGCCAGCAGCGAGGGACTAGCCCCCCCAGATACGCAGTATTTT. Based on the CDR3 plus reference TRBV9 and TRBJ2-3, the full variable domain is DSGVTQTPKHLITATGQRVTLRCSPRSGDLSVYWYQQSLDQGLQFLIQYYNGEERAKGNILERFSAQQFPDLHSELNLSSLELGDSALYFCASSEGLAPPDTQYFGPGTRLTVL.

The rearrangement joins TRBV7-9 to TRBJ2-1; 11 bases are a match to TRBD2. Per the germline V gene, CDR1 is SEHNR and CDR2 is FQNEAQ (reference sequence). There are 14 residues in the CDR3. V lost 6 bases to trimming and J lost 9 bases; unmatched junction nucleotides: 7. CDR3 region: CASRPPGTSGEQFF. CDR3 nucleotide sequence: TGTGCCAGCAGACCACCCGGGACTAGCGGTGAGCAGTTCTTC.

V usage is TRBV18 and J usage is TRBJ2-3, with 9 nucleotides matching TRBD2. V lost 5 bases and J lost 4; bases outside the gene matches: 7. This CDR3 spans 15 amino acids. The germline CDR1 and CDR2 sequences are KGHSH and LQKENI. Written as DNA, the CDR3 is TGTGCCAGCTCAGTACTAGCGGGCGAGGCAGATACGCAGTATTTT. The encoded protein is CASSVLAGEADTQYF.

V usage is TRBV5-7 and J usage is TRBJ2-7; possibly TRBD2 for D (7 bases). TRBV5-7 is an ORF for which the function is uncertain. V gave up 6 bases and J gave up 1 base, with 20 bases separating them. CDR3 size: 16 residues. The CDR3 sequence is CASKWGGLAESYEQYF. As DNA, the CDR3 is TGTGCCAGCAAGTGGGGGGGGCTAGCGGAGTCCTACGAGCAGTACTTC.

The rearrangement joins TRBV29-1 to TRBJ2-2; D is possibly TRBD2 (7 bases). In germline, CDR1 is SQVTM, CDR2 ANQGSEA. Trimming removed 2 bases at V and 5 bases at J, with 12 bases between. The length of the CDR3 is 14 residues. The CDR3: CSVEWGGQTGELFF. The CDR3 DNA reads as TGCAGCGTTGAATGGGGGGGACAAACCGGGGAGCTGTTTTTT.

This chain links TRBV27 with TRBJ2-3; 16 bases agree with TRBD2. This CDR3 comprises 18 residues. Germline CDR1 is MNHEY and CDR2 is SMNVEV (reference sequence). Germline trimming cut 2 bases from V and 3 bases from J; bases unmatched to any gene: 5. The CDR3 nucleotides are TGTGCCAGCAGTTTAGGGGCGGGACTAGCGGGAGGGACAGATACGCAGTATTTT. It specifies CASSLGAGLAGGTDTQYF.

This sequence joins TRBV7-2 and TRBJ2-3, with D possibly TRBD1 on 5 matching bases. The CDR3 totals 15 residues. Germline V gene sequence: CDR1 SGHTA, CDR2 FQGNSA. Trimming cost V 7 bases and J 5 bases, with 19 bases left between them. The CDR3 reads CASTSDSLPLDTQYF. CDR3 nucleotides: TGTGCCAGCACCTCAGACAGCCTACCGTTAGATACGCAGTATTTT.

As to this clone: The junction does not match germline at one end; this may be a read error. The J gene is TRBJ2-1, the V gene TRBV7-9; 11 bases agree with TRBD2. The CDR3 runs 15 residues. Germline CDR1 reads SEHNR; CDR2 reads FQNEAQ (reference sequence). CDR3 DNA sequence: TGTTCCAGCAGCTCAACTAGCGGGAGATCGTCGAGGCAGTTCTTC. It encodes CSSSSTSGRSSRQFF.